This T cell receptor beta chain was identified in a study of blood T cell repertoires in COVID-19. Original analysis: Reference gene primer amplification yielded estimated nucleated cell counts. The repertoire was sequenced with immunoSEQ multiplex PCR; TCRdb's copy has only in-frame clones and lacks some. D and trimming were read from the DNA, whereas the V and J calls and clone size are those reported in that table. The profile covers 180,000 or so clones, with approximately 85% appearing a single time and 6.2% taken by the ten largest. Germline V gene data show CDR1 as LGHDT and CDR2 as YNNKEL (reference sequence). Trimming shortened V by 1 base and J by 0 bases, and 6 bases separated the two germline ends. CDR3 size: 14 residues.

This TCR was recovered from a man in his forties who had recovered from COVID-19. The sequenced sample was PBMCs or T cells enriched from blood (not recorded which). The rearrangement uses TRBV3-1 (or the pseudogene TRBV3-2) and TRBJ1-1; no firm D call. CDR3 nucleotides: TGTGCCAGCAGCCAAGCCCTCCTGAACACTGAAGCTTTCTTT. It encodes CASSQALLNTEAFF.